This T cell receptor (beta chain) was captured in a study of blood T cell repertoires in COVID-19. Study overall: PBMCs, B-cell-depleted T cells, or T cells provided the cDNA or gDNA that made up the material.

Method: immunoSEQ multiplex PCR; TCRdb's copy keeps in-frame clones and lacks some. There are fewer than 200,000 clones in the sample; 83% occur only once, and approximately 1.4% lies in the top ten. The CDR3 runs 13 residues. The germline V gene has CDR1 LGHNT and CDR2 FRNRAP. The V gene lost 3 bases and the J gene lost 7 bases, with 12 bases spanning the gap. The sample comprised peripheral blood. This TCR was sampled from a human donor in a cohort sampled during active COVID-19. V usage is TRBV12-5 and J usage is TRBJ1-1; possibly TRBD1 for D (6 bases). CDR3 nucleotides: TGTGCTAGTGGTTTCGGGCCCAGGGGTGAAGCTTTCTTT. Translating it yields CASGFGPRGEAFF.